Ten or more counts support the clone carrying this T cell receptor beta chain. Its antigen remains unknown. cDNA libraries for TCR beta contained unique molecular identifiers. TCRdb re-derived calls from the PCR reads in MiXCR, one entry per CDR3 protein. The sample includes around 180,000 distinct CDR3 sequences, approximately 30% seen only once; the top ten take 1.5%. Trimming cost V 7 bases and J 4 bases, with 10 bases left between them. Germline V gene sequence: CDR1 MGHDK, CDR2 SYGVNS. CDR3 size: 12 residues. The data belong to a study of post-analysis software for immune sequencing data. Points from the study as a whole: By F measure, strong co-clustering occurred among samples prepared in the same batch. There were five TRBV segments more frequent in patients than controls, and TRBV5-6, TRBV5-1 and TRBV20-1 were among them.

This clonotype was obtained from a girl between 10 and 17 years old with multiple sclerosis. The chain has TRBV25-1 and TRBJ2-5; tentative D call: TRBD2 (5 bases). Sequenced input: blood. The CDR3: CASMRRGETQYF. The CDR3 DNA sequence: TGTGCCAGCATGCGTCGGGGAGAGACCCAGTACTTC.